One sample yielded the 23 T cell receptor beta chains listed below, sequenced in a study of shared clonotypes between healthy human individuals. Clones were read by immunoSEQ multiplex PCR, and TCRdb kept only the in-frame ones, dropping some. The table includes nearly 1,000,000 clones, over 75% detected once. Sequencing was performed on memory CD4+ T cells sorted from blood. The sample's subset: CD45RA-negative fraction. The receptors shown here come from a man between 18 and 35 years old in good health.

CDR3 DNA sequence: TGCGCCAGCAGCCAGGGACACCAGAACACTGAAGCTTTCTTT. Its translation is CASSQGHQNTEAFF. This chain joins TRBV4-1 and TRBJ1-1; D is perhaps TRBD1 (6 bases). The V end lost 3 bases, the J end lost 1 base, and 9 bases lay between the germline ends. The CDR3 runs 14 residues. The germline CDR1 and CDR2 sequences are MGHRA and YSYEKL.

The V call is TRBV30, the J call TRBJ1-1, with D unresolved. From germline, CDR1 is GTSNPN and CDR2 SVGIG (reference sequence). The V and J ends lost 2 bases and 1 base respectively, with 8 bases between them. CDR3 length equals 13 residues. CDR3 DNA sequence: TGTGCCTGGAGTCCCCGACAGAACACTGAAGCTTTCTTT. It is translated as CAWSPRQNTEAFF.

This clone was seen ten or more times. The chain employs TRBV5-6 and TRBJ1-1, with TRBD1 as a possible D gene (5 bases). Trimming stripped 3 bases from V and 1 base from J, with 7 bases between. Germline V gene data show CDR1 as SGHDT and CDR2 as YYEEEE. The length of the CDR3 is 13 residues. The CDR3 reads CASSSGQNTEAFF. The CDR3 coding sequence is TGTGCCAGCAGCTCTGGACAGAACACTGAAGCTTTCTTT.

The chain uses TRBV5-8 and TRBJ1-6; unclear D gene. The germline V gene has CDR1 SGHTS and CDR2 YDEGEE. V lost 2 bases to trimming and J lost 6 bases, with 9 bases between them. The CDR3 covers 14 residues. The CDR3: CASSFDETNSPLHF. The CDR3 nucleotides read TGTGCCAGCAGCTTTGACGAGACTAATTCACCCCTCCACTTT.

Details on this clone: It is likely a read error: a sequence one base away is far more abundant. The V and J genes are TRBV20-1 and TRBJ1-2, with D uncertain. CDR3 length: 11 residues. Germline loops: CDR1 DFQATT, CDR2 SNEGSKA (reference sequence). V lost 5 bases, J lost 4 bases, and 8 bases lay in between. CDR3 bases: TGCAGTGCTTTCGATTTCTATGGCTACACCTTC. Its protein is CSAFDFYGYTF.

The chain couples TRBV6-1 to TRBJ1-5, with a tentative D call TRBD1 (6 bases). CDR3 length: 14 residues. The V end lost 8 bases, the J end lost 2 bases, and 13 bases lay between the germline ends. Germline-derived CDR1 and CDR2 are MNHNS and SASEGT. The CDR3 DNA reads as TGTGCCAGCGCCCCAGGGGAGGGCAATCAGCCCCAGCATTTT. It yields the protein CASAPGEGNQPQHF.

The chain combines TRBV18 with TRBJ1-5; TRBD1 might be the D (6 bases). This CDR3 is built from 15 residues. Trimming cost V 3 bases and J 7 bases, with 16 bases left between them. CDR1 KGHSH and CDR2 LQKENI come from the germline V gene. The CDR3 sequence is CASSPATGQGQPQHF. CDR3 in DNA: TGTGCCAGCTCACCCGCGACAGGCCAGGGGCAGCCCCAGCATTTT.

This clone was seen once. The chain is built from TRBV7-2 and TRBJ2-7, with D maybe TRBD2 (6 bases). The length of the CDR3 is 14 residues. Between the trimmed V and J ends, which lost 8 bases and 1 base, there was a span of 15 bases. CDR1 is SGHTA and CDR2 is FQGNSA in the germline V gene. CDR3 nucleotide sequence: TGTGCCAGCCATAGGGGCGGGGCATCCTACGAGCAGTACTTC. It codes for CASHRGGASYEQYF.

V is TRBV7-2 and J is TRBJ1-2; maybe TRBD1 (5 bases). The germline V and J ends were trimmed by 5 bases and 4 bases, with 20 bases remaining between them. The length of the CDR3 is 16 residues. Germline loops: CDR1 SGHTA, CDR2 FQGNSA. For the CDR3, the DNA is TGTGCCAGCAGCCCCCCGCAAGGGGCGTCAGTCTATGGCTACACCTTC. Amino acid sequence: CASSPPQGASVYGYTF.

This rearrangement joins TRBV6-1 to TRBJ2-7; 8 bases fit TRBD1. V shed 4 bases, J shed 2 bases, and the junction held 7 bases outside the gene matches. Germline-derived CDR1 and CDR2 are MNHNS and SASEGT. CDR3 length equals 15 residues. CDR3 coding DNA: TGTGCCAGCAGTGTACGGACAGGGCCAGCCTACGAGCAGTACTTC. Its translation: CASSVRTGPAYEQYF.

V is TRBV19 and J is TRBJ2-5; the D call may be TRBD1 or TRBD2 (5 bases each). V was clipped by 3 bases and J by 4 bases, with 15 bases between them. From germline, CDR1 is LNHDA and CDR2 SQIVND (reference sequence). The CDR3 is 15 amino acids. This CDR3 is CASSMGPGIGETQYF. CDR3 DNA sequence: TGTGCCAGTAGTATGGGACCGGGCATTGGAGAGACCCAGTACTTC.

CDR3 nucleotide sequence: TGTGCCAGCAGTGAGGCGGTGGGACAGCTAGCTAACTATGGCTACACCTTC. This sequence encodes CASSEAVGQLANYGYTF. V usage is TRBV6-1 and J usage is TRBJ1-2; 7 nucleotides line up with TRBD1. The CDR3 has 17 amino acids. V was pared by 3 bases and J by 0 bases, with 10 bases of the junction left unmatched. Germline CDR1 is MNHNS and CDR2 is SASEGT.

The chain recombines TRBV5-6 with TRBJ1-1; no clear D. Trimming left V 0 bases short and J 0 bases short, with 9 bases between. Germline CDR1 and CDR2: SGHDT and YYEEEE. The CDR3 is 15 residues long. CDR3 nucleotides: TGTGCCAGCAGCTTGGTCGGTTGGGTGAACACTGAAGCTTTCTTT. It codes for CASSLVGWVNTEAFF. The variable domain in full, completed from reference TRBV5-6 and TRBJ1-1, reads DAGVTQSPTHLIKTRGQQVTLRCSPKSGHDTVSWYQQALGQGPQFIFQYYEEEERQRGNFPDRFSGHQFPNYSSELNVNALLLGDSALYLCASSLVGWVNTEAFFGQGTRLTVV.

The rearrangement links TRBV14 to TRBJ1-2, with TRBD1 as a possible D gene (6 bases). Germline values: CDR1 SGHDN, CDR2 FVKESK. The V end lost 6 bases, the J end lost 2 bases, and 10 bases lay between the germline ends. The CDR3 runs to 13 residues. Written as DNA, the CDR3 is TGTGCCAGCAGTCAACAGGGAAACTATGGCTACACCTTC. Its translation: CASSQQGNYGYTF.

V and J are TRBV2 and TRBJ2-5, with 13 nucleotides matching TRBD2. The CDR3 is 14 residues long. Germline trimming cut 7 bases from V and 6 bases from J; bases unmatched to any gene: 5. The germline V gene has CDR1 SNHLY and CDR2 FYNNEI. This CDR3 reads CASTTSGGEKTQYF. For the CDR3, the DNA is TGTGCCAGCACTACTAGCGGGGGGGAAAAGACCCAGTACTTC.

This clone was seen a few times. The chain combines TRBV4-1 with TRBJ1-1; 9 bases map to TRBD1. With V trimmed by 8 bases and J by 5 bases, 12 bases remained unmatched. Germline V gives CDR1 MGHRA, CDR2 YSYEKL. This CDR3 is built from 15 residues. For the CDR3, the DNA is TGCGCCAGCGCCCTAACAGGGGGCGGATGGACTGAAGCTTTCTTT. This gives the protein CASALTGGGWTEAFF.

The chain links TRBV29-1 to TRBJ2-1; D gene ambiguous. CDR3 length: 11 amino acids. V was shortened by 4 bases and J by 4 bases, with 5 bases between the two germline ends. CDR1 is SQVTM, CDR2 ANQGSEA, per germline. The chain's CDR3 is CSVVSYNEQFF. Written as DNA, the CDR3 is TGCAGCGTTGTTAGTTACAATGAGCAGTTCTTC.

The CDR3 spells CASSQGLRTEAFF. The CDR3 DNA is TGTGCCAGCAGCCAGGGGCTCCGGACTGAAGCTTTCTTT. This chain connects TRBV7-9 to TRBJ1-1; the D gene is possibly TRBD1 (6 bases). Looked up from germline, CDR1 is SEHNR and CDR2 is FQNEAQ (reference sequence). The CDR3 contains 13 residues. The V end lost 5 bases, the J end lost 5 bases, and 12 bases lay between the germline ends.

This clone was observed a handful of times. V and J are TRBV20-1 and TRBJ1-1; unclear D gene. Germline V lookup: CDR1 DFQATT, CDR2 SNEGSKA (reference sequence). The CDR3 totals 11 residues. Trimming took off 3 bases at V and 4 bases at J, with 6 bases between the two ends. CDR3 sequence (DNA): TGCAGTGCTAGGGAGTTCACTGAAGCTTTCTTT. Its translation: CSAREFTEAFF.

This chain links TRBV2 with TRBJ2-4; possible D gene TRBD1, 7 bases. Looked up from germline, CDR1 is SNHLY and CDR2 is FYNNEI. The CDR3 totals 16 residues. The ends were cut back, 4 bases at V and 0 bases at J, with 13 bases in the middle. This chain's CDR3 is CASSAGAGGAKNIQYF. The CDR3 region has the DNA TGTGCCAGCAGTGCGGGAGCAGGGGGAGCCAAAAACATTCAGTACTTC. The full variable domain, rest sourced from reference TRBV2 and TRBJ2-4, is EPEVTQTPSHQVTQMGQEVILRCVPISNHLYFYWYRQILGQKVEFLVSFYNNEISEKSEIFDDQFSVERPDGSNFTLKIRSTKLEDSAMYFCASSAGAGGAKNIQYFGAGTRLSVL.

The J gene is TRBJ2-3, the V gene TRBV7-9, with no clear D. With 10 bases removed from V and 5 bases from J, the gap between germline ends came to 13 bases. The CDR3 length is 12 residues. Germline V CDR1 and CDR2: SEHNR, FQNEAQ (reference sequence). CDR3 DNA sequence: TGTGCCACGCCCCAGCCCCAAGATACGCAGTATTTT. This translates into CATPQPQDTQYF. The variable domain in full, with the rest retrieved from reference TRBV7-9 and TRBJ2-3, is DTGVSQNPRHKITKRGQNVTFRCDPISEHNRLYWYRQTLGQGPEFLTYFQNEAQLEKSRLLSDRFSAERPKGSFSTLEIQRTEQGDSAMYLCATPQPQDTQYFGPGTRLTVL.

V is TRBV27 and J is TRBJ1-6; D possibly corresponds to TRBD1 (5 bases). The CDR3 has 17 residues. Germline assignment: CDR1 MNHEY and CDR2 SMNVEV (reference sequence). The V and J ends lost 0 bases and 5 bases respectively, with 14 bases between them. The CDR3 nucleotides read TGTGCCAGCAGTTTATCCCAGGGAAGAGGGAATAATTCACCCCTCCACTTT. Residues: CASSLSQGRGNNSPLHF.

This clone was counted a few times. The chain employs TRBV6-4 and TRBJ1-5; a possible D gene is TRBD1 (5 bases). Between the trimmed V and J ends, which lost 10 bases and 5 bases, there was a span of 27 bases. Germline-derived CDR1 and CDR2 are MRHNA and SNTAGT. This CDR3 comprises 17 residues. CDR3 DNA sequence: TGTGCCAATAACCAAAGGTCGACAGAGCGGGTATATCAGCCCCAGCATTTT. This codes for CANNQRSTERVYQPQHF.